The rows below give T cell receptor beta chains drawn from one sample of a study of blood T cell repertoires in COVID-19. Assay used: immunoSEQ multiplex PCR; TCRdb lists only in-frame clones, some missing. Seen here are 15,000 to 20,000 clones, about 81% observed once, and the top ten hold roughly 8.7%. Sequencing was done on a sample of peripheral blood. These receptors were taken from a man in his 60s with acute or convalescent COVID-19. Each CDR3 is given with its conserved first and last residue. Each record gives: V gene, clone size, J gene, CDR3 length, D gene, CDR3 protein, CDR3 DNA. D genes are given only for firm matches. Size is stated for part of the rows, as once, few or many counts, or as a class when the clone is expanded.

v_call: TRBV10-3; clone_size: -; j_call: TRBJ1-5; cdr3_length: 15; d_call: -; cdr3_aa: CAISSRRGEGQPQHF; cdr3_nt: TGTGCCATCAGTTCCCGGAGAGGGGAGGGTCAGCCCCAGCATTTT
v_call: TRBV24-1; clone_size: -; j_call: TRBJ2-7; cdr3_length: 15; d_call: TRBD1; cdr3_aa: CATSDGTGSAYEQYF; cdr3_nt: TGTGCCACCAGTGACGGGACAGGGAGCGCCTACGAGCAGTACTTC
v_call: TRBV28; clone_size: -; j_call: TRBJ1-1; cdr3_length: 15; d_call: -; cdr3_aa: CASSLLGTPNTEAFF; cdr3_nt: TGTGCCAGCAGTTTATTAGGGACACCGAACACTGAAGCTTTCTTT
v_call: TRBV6-5; clone_size: -; j_call: TRBJ2-7; cdr3_length: 14; d_call: TRBD2; cdr3_aa: CASSYSSGDYEQYF; cdr3_nt: TGTGCCAGCAGTTATAGCAGCGGGGACTACGAGCAGTACTTC
v_call: TRBV5-4; clone_size: few; j_call: TRBJ2-7; cdr3_length: 14; d_call: TRBD2; cdr3_aa: CASSYDQRGVEQYF; cdr3_nt: TGTGCCAGCAGCTATGATCAGCGGGGGGTCGAGCAGTACTTC
v_call: TRBV18; clone_size: -; j_call: TRBJ1-3; cdr3_length: 17; d_call: TRBD1; cdr3_aa: CASSPLPGQGAGNTIYF; cdr3_nt: TGTGCCAGCTCACCTCTTCCGGGACAGGGGGCTGGAAACACCATATATTTT
v_call: TRBV7-2; clone_size: -; j_call: TRBJ2-3; cdr3_length: 18; d_call: TRBD2; cdr3_aa: CASSLGGLAGGLADTQYF; cdr3_nt: TGTGCCAGCAGCTTAGGTGGACTAGCGGGGGGGCTCGCAGATACGCAGTATTTT
v_call: TRBV6-2/TRBV6-3; clone_size: -; j_call: TRBJ2-1; cdr3_length: 15; d_call: TRBD2; cdr3_aa: CASSLAGGYFDEQFF; cdr3_nt: TGTGCCAGCAGTCTAGCGGGGGGGTATTTCGATGAGCAGTTCTTC
v_call: TRBV4-1; clone_size: -; j_call: TRBJ2-6; cdr3_length: 17; d_call: -; cdr3_aa: CASSHPDRTGGANVLTF; cdr3_nt: TGCGCCAGCAGCCATCCAGACAGGACCGGGGGGGCCAACGTCCTGACTTTC
v_call: TRBV6-2/TRBV6-3; clone_size: -; j_call: TRBJ2-1; cdr3_length: 14; d_call: -; cdr3_aa: CASSRTLLYNEQFF; cdr3_nt: TGTGCCAGCAGCAGGACTTTACTCTACAATGAGCAGTTCTTC
v_call: TRBV19; clone_size: -; j_call: TRBJ2-1; cdr3_length: 13; d_call: TRBD1; cdr3_aa: CASRGTGGNEQFF; cdr3_nt: TGTGCCAGCCGGGGGACAGGGGGCAATGAGCAGTTCTTC